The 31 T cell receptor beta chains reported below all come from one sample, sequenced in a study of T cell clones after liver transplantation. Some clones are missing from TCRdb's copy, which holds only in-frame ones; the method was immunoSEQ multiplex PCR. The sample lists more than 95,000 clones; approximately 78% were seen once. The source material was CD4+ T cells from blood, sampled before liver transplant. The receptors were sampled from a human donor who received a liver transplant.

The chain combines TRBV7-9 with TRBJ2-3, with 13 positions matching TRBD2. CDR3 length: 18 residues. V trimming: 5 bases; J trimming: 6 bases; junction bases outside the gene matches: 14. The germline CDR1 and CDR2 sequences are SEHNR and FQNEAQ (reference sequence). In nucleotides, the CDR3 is TGTGCCAGCAGCGACAGGACTAGCGGGAGATTACCCGGGGATACGCAGTATTTT. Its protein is CASSDRTSGRLPGDTQYF.

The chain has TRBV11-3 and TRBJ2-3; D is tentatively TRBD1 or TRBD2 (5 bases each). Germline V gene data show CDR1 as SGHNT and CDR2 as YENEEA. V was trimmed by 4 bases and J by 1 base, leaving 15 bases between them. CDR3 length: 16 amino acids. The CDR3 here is CASSWEKGPRTDTQYF. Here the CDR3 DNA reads TGTGCCAGCAGCTGGGAAAAGGGACCGCGCACAGATACGCAGTATTTT.

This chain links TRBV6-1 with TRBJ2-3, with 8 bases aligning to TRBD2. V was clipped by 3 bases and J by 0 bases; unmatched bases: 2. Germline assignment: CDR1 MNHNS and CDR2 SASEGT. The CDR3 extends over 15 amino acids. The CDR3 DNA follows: TGTGCCAGCAGTGAGGCTAGCGGGAGCACAGATACGCAGTATTTT. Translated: CASSEASGSTDTQYF.

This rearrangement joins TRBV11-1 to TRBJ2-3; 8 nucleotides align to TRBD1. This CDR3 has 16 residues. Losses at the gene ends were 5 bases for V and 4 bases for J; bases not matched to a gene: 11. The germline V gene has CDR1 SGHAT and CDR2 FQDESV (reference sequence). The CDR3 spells CASSPRTGTKADTQYF. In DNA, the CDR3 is TGTGCCAGCAGCCCCCGGACAGGGACGAAGGCAGATACGCAGTATTTT.

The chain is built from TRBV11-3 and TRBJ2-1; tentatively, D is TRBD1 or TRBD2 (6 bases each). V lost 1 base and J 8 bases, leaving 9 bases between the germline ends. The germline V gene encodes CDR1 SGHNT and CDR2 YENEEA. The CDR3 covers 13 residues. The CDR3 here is CASSLVRGHEQFF. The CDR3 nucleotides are TGTGCCAGCAGCTTAGTCCGGGGGCATGAGCAGTTCTTC.

CDR3 in amino acids: CASSGRVPLNTGELFF. The DNA for the CDR3 is TGTGCCAGCAGTGGCCGGGTCCCCCTTAACACCGGGGAGCTGTTTTTT. The chain recombines TRBV2 with TRBJ2-2; D is unclear. The V end lost 4 bases, the J end lost 2 bases, and 14 bases lay between the germline ends. The CDR3 is made up of 16 amino acids. From germline, CDR1 is SNHLY and CDR2 FYNNEI.

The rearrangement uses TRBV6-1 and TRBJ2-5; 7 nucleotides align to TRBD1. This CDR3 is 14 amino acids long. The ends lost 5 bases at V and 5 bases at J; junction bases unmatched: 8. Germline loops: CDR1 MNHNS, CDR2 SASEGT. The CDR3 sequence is CASSLGGQPETQYF. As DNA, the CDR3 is TGTGCCAGCAGTCTAGGGGGACAGCCGGAGACCCAGTACTTC.

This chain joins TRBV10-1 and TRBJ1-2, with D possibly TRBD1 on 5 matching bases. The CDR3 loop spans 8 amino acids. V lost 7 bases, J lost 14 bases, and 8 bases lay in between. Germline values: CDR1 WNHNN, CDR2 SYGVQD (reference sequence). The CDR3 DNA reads TGCGCCAGCACACGACAGACCTTC. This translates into CASTRQTF.

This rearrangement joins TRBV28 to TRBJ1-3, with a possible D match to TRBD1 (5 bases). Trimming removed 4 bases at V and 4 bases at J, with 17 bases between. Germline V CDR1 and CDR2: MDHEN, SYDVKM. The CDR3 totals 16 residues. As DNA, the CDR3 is TGTGCCAGCAGTTCCCCTGAGGGGTTTGGGGGAAACACCATATATTTT. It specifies CASSSPEGFGGNTIYF.

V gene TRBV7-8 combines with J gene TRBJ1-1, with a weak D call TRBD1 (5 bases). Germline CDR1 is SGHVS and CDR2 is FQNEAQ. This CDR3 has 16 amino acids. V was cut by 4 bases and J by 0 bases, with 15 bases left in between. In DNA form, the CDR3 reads TGTGCCAGCAGCTCTACCGGGACGTTACTGAACACTGAAGCTTTCTTT. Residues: CASSSTGTLLNTEAFF.

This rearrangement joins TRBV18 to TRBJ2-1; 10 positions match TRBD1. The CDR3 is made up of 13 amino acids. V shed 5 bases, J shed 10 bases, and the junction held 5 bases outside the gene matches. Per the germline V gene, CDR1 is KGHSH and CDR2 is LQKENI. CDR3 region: CASSSTGGIEQFF. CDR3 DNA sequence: TGTGCCAGCTCATCGACAGGGGGCATCGAGCAGTTCTTC.

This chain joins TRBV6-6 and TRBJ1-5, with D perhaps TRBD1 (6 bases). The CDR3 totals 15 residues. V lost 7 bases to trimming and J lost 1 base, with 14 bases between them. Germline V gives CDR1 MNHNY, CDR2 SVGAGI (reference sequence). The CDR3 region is CASTLTGLSNQPQHF. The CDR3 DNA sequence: TGTGCCAGCACCCTGACAGGATTGAGCAATCAGCCCCAGCATTTT.

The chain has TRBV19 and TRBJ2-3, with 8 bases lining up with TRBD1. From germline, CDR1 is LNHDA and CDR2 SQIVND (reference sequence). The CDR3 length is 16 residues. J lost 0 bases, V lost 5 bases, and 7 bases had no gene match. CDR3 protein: CASSDPGGASTDTQYF. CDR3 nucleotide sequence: TGTGCCAGTAGTGACCCAGGGGGCGCTAGCACAGATACGCAGTATTTT.

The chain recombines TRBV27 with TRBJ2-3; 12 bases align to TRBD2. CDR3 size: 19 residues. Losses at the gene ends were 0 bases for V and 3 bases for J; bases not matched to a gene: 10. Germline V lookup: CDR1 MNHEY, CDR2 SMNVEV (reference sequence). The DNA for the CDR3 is TGTGCCAGCAGTTTATCCCTTCCTAGCGGGGGGGCCCGGACAGATACGCAGTATTTT. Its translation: CASSLSLPSGGARTDTQYF.

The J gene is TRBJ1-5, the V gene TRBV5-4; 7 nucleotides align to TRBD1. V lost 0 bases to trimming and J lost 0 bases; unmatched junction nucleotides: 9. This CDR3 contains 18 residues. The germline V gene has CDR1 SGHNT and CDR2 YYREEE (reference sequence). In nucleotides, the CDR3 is TGTGCCAGCAGCTTGGGGGGACCGGGACAGCTTAGCAATCAGCCCCAGCATTTT. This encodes CASSLGGPGQLSNQPQHF.

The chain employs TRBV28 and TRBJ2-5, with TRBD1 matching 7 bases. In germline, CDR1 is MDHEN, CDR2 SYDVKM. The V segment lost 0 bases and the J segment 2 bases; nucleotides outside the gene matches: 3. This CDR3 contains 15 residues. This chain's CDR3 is CASSLWSGGQETQYF. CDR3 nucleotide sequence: TGTGCCAGCAGTTTATGGTCAGGGGGACAAGAGACCCAGTACTTC.

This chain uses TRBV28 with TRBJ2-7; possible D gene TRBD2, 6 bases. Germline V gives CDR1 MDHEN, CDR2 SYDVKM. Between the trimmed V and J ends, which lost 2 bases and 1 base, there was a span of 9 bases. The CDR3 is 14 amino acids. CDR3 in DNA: TGTGCCAGCAGTTTAGGAGGGAATTCCTACGAGCAGTACTTC. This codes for CASSLGGNSYEQYF.

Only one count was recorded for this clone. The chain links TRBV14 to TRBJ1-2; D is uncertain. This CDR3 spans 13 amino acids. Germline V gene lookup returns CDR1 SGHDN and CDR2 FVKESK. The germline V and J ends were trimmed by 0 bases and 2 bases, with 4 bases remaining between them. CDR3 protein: CASSQEVNYGYTF. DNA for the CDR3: TGTGCCAGCAGCCAAGAAGTAAACTATGGCTACACCTTC.

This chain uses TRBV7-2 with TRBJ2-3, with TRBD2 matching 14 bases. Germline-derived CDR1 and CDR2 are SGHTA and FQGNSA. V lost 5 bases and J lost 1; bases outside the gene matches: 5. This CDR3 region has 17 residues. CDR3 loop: CASSAGTSGGRTDTQYF. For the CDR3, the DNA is TGTGCCAGCAGCGCAGGGACTAGCGGGGGCCGCACAGATACGCAGTATTTT. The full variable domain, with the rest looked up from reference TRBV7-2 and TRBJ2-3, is GAGVSQSPSNKVTEKGKDVELRCDPISGHTALYWYRQSLGQGLEFLIYFQGNSAPDKSGLPSDRFSAERTGGSVSTLTIQRTQQEDSAVYLCASSAGTSGGRTDTQYFGPGTRLTVL.

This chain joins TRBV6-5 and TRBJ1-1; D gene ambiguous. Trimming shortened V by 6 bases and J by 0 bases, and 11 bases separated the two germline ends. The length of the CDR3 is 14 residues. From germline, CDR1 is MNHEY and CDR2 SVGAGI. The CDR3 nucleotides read TGTGCCAGCAGCACGTTCGGGTTGAACACTGAAGCTTTCTTT. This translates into CASSTFGLNTEAFF.

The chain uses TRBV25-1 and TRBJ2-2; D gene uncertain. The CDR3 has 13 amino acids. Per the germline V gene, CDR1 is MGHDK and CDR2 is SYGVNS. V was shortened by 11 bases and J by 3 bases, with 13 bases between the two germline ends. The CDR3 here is CAPEYIDTGELFF. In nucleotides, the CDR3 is TGTGCCCCGGAATATATCGACACCGGGGAGCTGTTTTTT. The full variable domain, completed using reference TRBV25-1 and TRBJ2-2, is EADIYQTPRYLVIGTGKKITLECSQTMGHDKMYWYQQDPGMELHLIHYSYGVNSTEKGDLSSESTVSRIRTEHFPLTLESARPSHTSQYLCAPEYIDTGELFFGEGSRLTVL.

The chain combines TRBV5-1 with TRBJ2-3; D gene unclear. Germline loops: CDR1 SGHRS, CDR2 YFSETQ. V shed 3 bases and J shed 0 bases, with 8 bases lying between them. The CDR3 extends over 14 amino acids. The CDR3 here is CASSSSRSTDTQYF. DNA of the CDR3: TGCGCCAGCAGCTCATCGCGGAGCACAGATACGCAGTATTTT.

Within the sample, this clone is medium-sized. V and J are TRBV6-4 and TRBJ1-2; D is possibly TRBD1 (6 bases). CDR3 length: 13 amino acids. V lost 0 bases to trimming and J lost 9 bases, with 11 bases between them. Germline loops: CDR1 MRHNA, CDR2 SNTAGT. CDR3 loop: CASSDSTGRRYTF. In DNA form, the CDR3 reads TGTGCCAGCAGTGACTCAACAGGGAGGCGCTACACCTTC.

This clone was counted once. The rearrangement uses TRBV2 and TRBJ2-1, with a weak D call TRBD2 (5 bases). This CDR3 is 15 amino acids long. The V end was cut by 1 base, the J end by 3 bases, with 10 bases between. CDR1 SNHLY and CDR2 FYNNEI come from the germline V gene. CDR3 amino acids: CASSEVSAFYNEQFF. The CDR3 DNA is TGTGCCAGCAGTGAAGTTAGCGCGTTCTACAATGAGCAGTTCTTC.

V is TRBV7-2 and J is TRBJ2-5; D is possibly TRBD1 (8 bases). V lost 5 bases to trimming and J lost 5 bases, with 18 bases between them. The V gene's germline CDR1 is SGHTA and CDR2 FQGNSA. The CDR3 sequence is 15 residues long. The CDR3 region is CASSPLTGEGETQYF. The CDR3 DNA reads TGTGCCAGCAGCCCCCTGACAGGGGAGGGTGAGACCCAGTACTTC.

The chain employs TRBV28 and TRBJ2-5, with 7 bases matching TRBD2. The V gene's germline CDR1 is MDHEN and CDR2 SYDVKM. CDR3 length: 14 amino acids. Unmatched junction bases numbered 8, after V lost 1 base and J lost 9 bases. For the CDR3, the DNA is TGTGCCAGCAGTTTATTGGCTAGCGGTCTGGCCCAGTACTTC. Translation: CASSLLASGLAQYF.

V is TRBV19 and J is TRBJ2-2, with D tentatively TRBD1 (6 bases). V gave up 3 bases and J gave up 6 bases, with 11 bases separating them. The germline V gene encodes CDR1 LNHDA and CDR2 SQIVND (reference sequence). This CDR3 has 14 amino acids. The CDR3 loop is CASSIRGKSGELFF. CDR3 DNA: TGTGCCAGTAGTATTAGGGGGAAATCCGGGGAGCTGTTTTTT.

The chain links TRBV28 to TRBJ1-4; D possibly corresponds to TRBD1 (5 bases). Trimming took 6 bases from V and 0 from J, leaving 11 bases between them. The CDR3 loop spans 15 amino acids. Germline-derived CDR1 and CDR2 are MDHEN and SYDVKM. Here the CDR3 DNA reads TGTGCCAGCAGCCCGACAGCACCAACTAATGAAAAACTGTTTTTT. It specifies CASSPTAPTNEKLFF.

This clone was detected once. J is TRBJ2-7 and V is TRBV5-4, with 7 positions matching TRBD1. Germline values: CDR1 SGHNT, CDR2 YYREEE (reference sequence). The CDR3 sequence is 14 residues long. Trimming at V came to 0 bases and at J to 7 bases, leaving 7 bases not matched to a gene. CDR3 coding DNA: TGTGCCAGCAGCTTGGGGGGACAGTTTACTGAGCAGTACTTC. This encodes CASSLGGQFTEQYF. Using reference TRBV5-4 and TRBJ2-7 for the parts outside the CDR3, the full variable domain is ETGVTQSPTHLIKTRGQQVTLRCSSQSGHNTVSWYQQALGQGPQFIFQYYREEENGRGNFPPRFSGLQFPNYSSELNVNALELDDSALYLCASSLGGQFTEQYFGPGTRLTVT.

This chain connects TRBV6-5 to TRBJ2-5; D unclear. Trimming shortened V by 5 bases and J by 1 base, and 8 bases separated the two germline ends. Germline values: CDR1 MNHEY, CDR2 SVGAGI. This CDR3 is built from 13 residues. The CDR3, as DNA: TGTGCCAGCAGTAAACCGGGCCAAGAGACCCAGTACTTC. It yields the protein CASSKPGQETQYF.

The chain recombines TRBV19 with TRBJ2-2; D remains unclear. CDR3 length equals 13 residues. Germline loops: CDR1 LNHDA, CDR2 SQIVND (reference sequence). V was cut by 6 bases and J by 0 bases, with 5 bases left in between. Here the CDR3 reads CASSHPNTGELFF. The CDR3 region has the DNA TGTGCCAGTAGCCATCCGAACACCGGGGAGCTGTTTTTT.